This T cell receptor (beta chain) was recorded in a study of T cell responses to AZD1222 COVID-19 vaccine. Points from the study as a whole: With two AZD1222 doses given, Spike-specific TCR breadth and depth both rose.

The repertoire was sequenced with immunoSEQ multiplex PCR; TCRdb's copy has only in-frame clones and lacks some. The table shows fewer than 85,000 clones, with more than 75% occurring only once. A word on this clone: Its cognate antigen is unknown.

In germline, CDR1 is MRHNA, CDR2 SNTAGT. This CDR3 region has 15 residues. The V segment lost 4 bases and the J segment 5 bases; nucleotides outside the gene matches: 6. The material was peripheral blood, obtained 28 days after the second AZD1222 dose. The chain recombines TRBV6-4 with TRBJ2-3; 10 bases agree with TRBD2. The receptor's source is an adult who received the AZD1222 COVID-19 vaccine. CDR3 protein: CASSASGGAGDTQYF. The CDR3 nucleotides read TGTGCCAGCAGTGCCAGCGGGGGGGCGGGAGATACGCAGTATTTT.